This TCR beta chain appears in the sequencing data of a study of T cell repertoires in cytomegalovirus infection. For the study at large: Based on public TCR beta signatures, there were indications of CMV infection and of a matching HLA type.

TCRdb independently ran MiXCR on the reads; one entry per CDR3 protein. Among fewer than 550,000 distinct CDR3 sequences listed, 26% were seen once. The CDR3 contains 14 residues. The germline V gene has CDR1 MNHNS and CDR2 SASEGT. V lost 6 bases and J lost 4; bases outside the gene matches: 6. This clonotype was counted only a few times. This chain links TRBV6-1 with TRBJ2-3, with 8 bases aligning to TRBD2. The sample comprised PBMCs. The clonotype was recovered from a human donor in good health (CMV status not recorded). Some clones in this sample may be carry-over from other donors' samples. DNA of the CDR3: TGTGCCAGCAGCTTTAGCGGGAAATCAGATACGCAGTATTTT. The encoded protein is CASSFSGKSDTQYF.